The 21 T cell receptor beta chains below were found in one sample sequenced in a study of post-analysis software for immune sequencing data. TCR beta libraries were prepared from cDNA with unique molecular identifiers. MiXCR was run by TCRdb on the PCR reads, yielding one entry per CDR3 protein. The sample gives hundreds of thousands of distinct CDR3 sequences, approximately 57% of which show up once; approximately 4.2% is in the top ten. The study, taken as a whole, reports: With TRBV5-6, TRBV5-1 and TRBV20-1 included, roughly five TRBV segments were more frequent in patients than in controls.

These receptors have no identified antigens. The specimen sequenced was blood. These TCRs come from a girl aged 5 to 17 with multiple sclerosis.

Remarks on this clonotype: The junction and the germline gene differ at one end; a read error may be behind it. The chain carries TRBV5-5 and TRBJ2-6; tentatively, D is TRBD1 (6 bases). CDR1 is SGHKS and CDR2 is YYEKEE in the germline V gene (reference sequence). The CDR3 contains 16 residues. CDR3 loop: CAGSLAGAPGANVLTF. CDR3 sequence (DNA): TGTGCCGGCAGCCTTGCAGGGGCGCCTGGGGCCAACGTCCTGACTTTC. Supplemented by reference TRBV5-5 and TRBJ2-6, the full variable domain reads DAGVTQSPTHLIKTRGQQVTLRCSPISGHKSVSWYQQVLGQGPQFIFQYYEKEERGRGNFPDRFSARQFPNYSSELNVNALLLGDSALYLCAGSLAGAPGANVLTFGAGSRLTVL.

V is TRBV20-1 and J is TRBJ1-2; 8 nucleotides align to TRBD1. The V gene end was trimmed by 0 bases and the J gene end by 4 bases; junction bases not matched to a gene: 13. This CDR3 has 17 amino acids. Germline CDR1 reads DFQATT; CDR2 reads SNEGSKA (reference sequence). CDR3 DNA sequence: TGCAGTGCTAGAGATTCTTCGGACAGGGAAACGATCTATGGCTACACCTTC. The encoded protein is CSARDSSDRETIYGYTF.

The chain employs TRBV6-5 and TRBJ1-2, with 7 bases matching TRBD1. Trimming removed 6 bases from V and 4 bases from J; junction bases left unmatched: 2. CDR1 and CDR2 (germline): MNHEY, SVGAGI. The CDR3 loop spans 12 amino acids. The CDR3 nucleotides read TGTGCCAGCAGACGGACAGGCTATGGCTACACCTTC. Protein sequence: CASRRTGYGYTF.

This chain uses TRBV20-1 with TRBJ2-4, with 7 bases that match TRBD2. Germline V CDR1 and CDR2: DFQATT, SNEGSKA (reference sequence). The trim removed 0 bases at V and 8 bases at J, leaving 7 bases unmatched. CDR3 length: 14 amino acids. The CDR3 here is CSAREGRGRDIQYF. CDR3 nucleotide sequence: TGCAGTGCTAGAGAAGGGAGGGGAAGGGACATTCAGTACTTC.

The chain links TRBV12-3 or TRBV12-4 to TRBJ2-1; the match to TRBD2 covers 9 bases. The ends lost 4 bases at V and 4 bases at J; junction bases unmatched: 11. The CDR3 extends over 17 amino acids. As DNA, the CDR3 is TGTGCCAGCAGTTCCCCCAGGACTAGCGCGGGGTACAATGAGCAGTTCTTC. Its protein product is CASSSPRTSAGYNEQFF.

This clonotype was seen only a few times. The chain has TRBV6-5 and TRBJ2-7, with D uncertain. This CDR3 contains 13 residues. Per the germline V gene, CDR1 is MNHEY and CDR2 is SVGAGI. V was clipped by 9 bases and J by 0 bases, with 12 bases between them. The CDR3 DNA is TGTGCCAGTCGAATTATATCCTCCTACGAGCAGTACTTC. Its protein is CASRIISSYEQYF.

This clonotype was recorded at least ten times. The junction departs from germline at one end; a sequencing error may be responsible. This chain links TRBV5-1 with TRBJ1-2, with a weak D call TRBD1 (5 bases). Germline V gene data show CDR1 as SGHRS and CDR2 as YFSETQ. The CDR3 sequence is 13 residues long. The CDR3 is CASSLEGNYGYTF. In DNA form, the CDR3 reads TGTGCCAGCAGCTTAGAGGGGAACTATGGCTACACCTTC.

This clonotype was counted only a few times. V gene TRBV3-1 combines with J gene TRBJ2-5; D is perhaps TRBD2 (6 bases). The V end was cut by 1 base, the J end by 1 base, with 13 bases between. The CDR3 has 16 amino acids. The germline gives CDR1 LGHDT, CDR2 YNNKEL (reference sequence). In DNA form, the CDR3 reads TGTGCCAGCAGCCAAGTCGTTTCCGGGGGCCAAGAGACCCAGTACTTC. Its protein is CASSQVVSGGQETQYF.

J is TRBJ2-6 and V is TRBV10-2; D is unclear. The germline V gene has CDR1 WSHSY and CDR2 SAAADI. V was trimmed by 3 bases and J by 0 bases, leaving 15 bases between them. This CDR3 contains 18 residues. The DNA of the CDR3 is TGCGCCAGCAGTGAAAGGGAAAGGGCCCTCTCTGGGGCCAACGTCCTGACTTTC. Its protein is CASSERERALSGANVLTF.

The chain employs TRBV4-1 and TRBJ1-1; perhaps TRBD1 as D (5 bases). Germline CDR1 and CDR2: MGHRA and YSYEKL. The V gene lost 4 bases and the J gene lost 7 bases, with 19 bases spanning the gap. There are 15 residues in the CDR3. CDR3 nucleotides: TGCGCCAGCAGCCTAGCCACCGGGACCCCTAGTGAAGCTTTCTTT. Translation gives CASSLATGTPSEAFF.

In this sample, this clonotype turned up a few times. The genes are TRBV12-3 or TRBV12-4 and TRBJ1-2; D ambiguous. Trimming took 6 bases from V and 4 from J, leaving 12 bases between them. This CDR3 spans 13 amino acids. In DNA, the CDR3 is TGTGCCAGCAGCCCGGTGGGTGGCTATGGCTACACCTTC. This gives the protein CASSPVGGYGYTF.

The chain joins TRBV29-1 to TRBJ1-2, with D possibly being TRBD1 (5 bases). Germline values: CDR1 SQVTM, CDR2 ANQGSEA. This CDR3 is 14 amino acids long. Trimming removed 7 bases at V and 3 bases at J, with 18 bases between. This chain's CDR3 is CSALGRGLDYGYTF. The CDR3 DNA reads TGCAGCGCCCTGGGACGGGGTTTAGACTATGGCTACACCTTC.

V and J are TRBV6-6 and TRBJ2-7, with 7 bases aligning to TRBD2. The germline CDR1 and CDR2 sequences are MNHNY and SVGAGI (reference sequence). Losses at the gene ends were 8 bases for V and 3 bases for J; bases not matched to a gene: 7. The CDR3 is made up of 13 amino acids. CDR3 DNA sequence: TGTGCCAGCTTCCCGGGAGGCCACTACGAGCAGTACTTC. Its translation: CASFPGGHYEQYF.

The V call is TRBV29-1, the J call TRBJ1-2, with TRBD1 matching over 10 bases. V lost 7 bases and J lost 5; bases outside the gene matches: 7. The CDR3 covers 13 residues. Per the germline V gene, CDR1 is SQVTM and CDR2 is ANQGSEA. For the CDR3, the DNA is TGCAGCGGGGCGGACAGGGGGTGGTATGGCTACACCTTC. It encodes CSGADRGWYGYTF.

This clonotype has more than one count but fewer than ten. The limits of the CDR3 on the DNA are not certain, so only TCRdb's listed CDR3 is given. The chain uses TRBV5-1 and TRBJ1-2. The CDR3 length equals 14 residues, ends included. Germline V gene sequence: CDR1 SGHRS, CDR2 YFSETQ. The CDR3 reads CAGSLGRGNYGCTF.

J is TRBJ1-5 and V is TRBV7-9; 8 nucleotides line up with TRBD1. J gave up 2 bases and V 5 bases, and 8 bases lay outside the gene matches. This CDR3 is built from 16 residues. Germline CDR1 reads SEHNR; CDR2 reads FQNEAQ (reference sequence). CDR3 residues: CASSLQGQGGNQPQHF. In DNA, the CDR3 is TGTGCCAGCAGCCTACAAGGACAGGGTGGCAATCAGCCCCAGCATTTT.

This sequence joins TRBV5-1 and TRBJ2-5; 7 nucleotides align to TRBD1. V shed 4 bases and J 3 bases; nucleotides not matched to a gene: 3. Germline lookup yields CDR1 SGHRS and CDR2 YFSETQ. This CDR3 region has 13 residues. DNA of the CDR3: TGCGCCAGCAGCGAGGACAGGAAAGAGACCCAGTACTTC. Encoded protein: CASSEDRKETQYF.

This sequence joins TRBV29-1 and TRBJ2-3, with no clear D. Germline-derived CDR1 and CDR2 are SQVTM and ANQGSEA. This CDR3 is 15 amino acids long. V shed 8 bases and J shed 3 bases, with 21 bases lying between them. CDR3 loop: CSTPGRRMGTDTQYF. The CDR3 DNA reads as TGCAGCACCCCCGGGCGGCGGATGGGTACAGATACGCAGTATTTT.

The CDR3 sequence is CASSLIFWAGPPGNEQFF. The CDR3 DNA is TGTGCCAGCAGCTTAATCTTTTGGGCGGGACCACCCGGCAATGAGCAGTTCTTC. The chain uses TRBV7-8 and TRBJ2-1; D possibly corresponds to TRBD2 (6 bases). V was cut by 2 bases and J by 6 bases, with 23 bases left in between. The CDR3 contains 18 residues. Germline assignment: CDR1 SGHVS and CDR2 FQNEAQ.

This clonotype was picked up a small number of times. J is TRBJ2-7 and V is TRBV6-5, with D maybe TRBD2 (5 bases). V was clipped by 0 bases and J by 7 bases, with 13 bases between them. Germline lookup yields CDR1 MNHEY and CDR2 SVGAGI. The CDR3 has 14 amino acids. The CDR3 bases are TGTGCCAGCAGTTACTCGAGGCCCCCGGGGGAGCAGTACTTC. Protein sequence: CASSYSRPPGEQYF.

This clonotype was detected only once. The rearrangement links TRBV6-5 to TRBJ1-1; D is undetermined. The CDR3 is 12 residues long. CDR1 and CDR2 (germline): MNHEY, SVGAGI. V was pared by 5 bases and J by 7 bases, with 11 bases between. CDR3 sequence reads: CASSQLRDEAFF. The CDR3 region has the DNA TGTGCCAGCAGTCAATTAAGGGATGAAGCTTTCTTT.